This entry features one T cell receptor (beta chain) sequence. The record originates from a study of blood T cell repertoires in COVID-19. Background on the study: COVID-19 samples collected from the United States, Italy and Spain covered acute and convalescent phases. The cDNA or gDNA used as material had been derived from T cells, B-cell-depleted T cells, or PBMCs.

The method was immunoSEQ multiplex PCR; TCRdb's version includes in-frame clones alone and lacks a portion of them. The sample contains tens of thousands of clones, roughly 82% of which appear only once. Trimming took 5 bases from V and 1 from J; bases not matched to a gene: 7. CDR3 length: 15 amino acids. Germline V gene lookup returns CDR1 SEHNR and CDR2 FQNEAQ (reference sequence). The sequenced material came from peripheral blood. The source of this sequence is a human donor in a cohort sampled during active COVID-19. The rearrangement uses TRBV7-9 and TRBJ1-1; 7 positions agree with TRBD1. CDR3 sequence: CASSTDRRANTEAFF. In DNA, the CDR3 is TGTGCCAGCAGCACGGACAGGAGGGCGAACACTGAAGCTTTCTTT. The full variable domain, in which reference TRBV7-9 and TRBJ1-1 provide the parts outside the CDR3, is DTGVSQNPRHKITKRGQNVTFRCDPISEHNRLYWYRQTLGQGPEFLTYFQNEAQLEKSRLLSDRFSAERPKGSFSTLEIQRTEQGDSAMYLCASSTDRRANTEAFFGQGTRLTVV.